One TCR beta chain is described in this entry. CD8+ and CD4+ T cells taken from blood had their TCR beta sequenced. Patients with stable or active relapsing-remitting disease, all of them treatment-naive, made up the multiple sclerosis controls. Negative magnetic isolation gave CD8+ and CD4+ cells; FACS enriched CD8+ TEMRA. The RNA, about 0.5 to 1 ug, was put through reverse transcription using random hexamers. Amplification of TCR beta CDR3 was carried out by immunoSEQ multiplex PCR, which covered 54 Vbeta and 13 Jbeta segments. TCRdb passed the immunoSEQ multiplex PCR reads through MiXCR, listing each CDR3 protein once. The data show approximately 130,000 distinct CDR3 sequences, with around 90% seen just once and under 0.25% held by the top ten. This sample was included in a study of CD8 T cells in Susac syndrome. This CDR3 contains 15 residues. CDR1 and CDR2 from the germline V gene are MNHEY and SMNVEV (reference sequence). Trimming at V came to 11 bases and at J to 1 base, leaving 13 bases not matched to a gene.

The sample consisted of CD8+ T cells from PBMCs. This sequence joins TRBV27 and TRBJ1-1; 7 bases match TRBD1. This TCR was recovered from a human donor with multiple sclerosis. CDR3 in DNA: TGTGCCTCCCGAGACTCCGGGACAGCGAACACTGAAGCTTTCTTT. As protein: CASRDSGTANTEAFF.